The 28 T cell receptor beta chains presented below share a single source sample, sequenced in a study of cytomegalovirus exposure and HLA in healthy donors. Profiled with immunoSEQ multiplex PCR; TCRdb holds only in-frame clones, not every one. The sample has roughly 260,000 clones, around nine tenths seen once; the top ten hold less than 3%. Sample: PBMCs. These receptor sequences come from a man between 18 and 29 years old in good health and CMV-seronegative.

V usage is TRBV4-1 and J usage is TRBJ2-4; D possibly corresponds to TRBD2 (6 bases). Germline V lookup: CDR1 MGHRA, CDR2 YSYEKL. The CDR3 has 15 amino acids. The V end lost 0 bases, the J end lost 2 bases, and 8 bases lay between the germline ends. The CDR3 DNA sequence: TGCGCCAGCAGCCAAGATCGGGAGACCAAAAACATTCAGTACTTC. Translated, it gives CASSQDRETKNIQYF.

The V call is TRBV11-2, the J call TRBJ2-7; D is unresolved. V lost 4 bases, J lost 3 bases, and 7 bases lay in between. Germline assignment: CDR1 SGHAT and CDR2 FQNNGV. This CDR3 spans 12 amino acids. The DNA for the CDR3 is TGTGCCAGCAGCTCTAATGACTACGAGCAGTACTTC. This gives the protein CASSSNDYEQYF.

The V call is TRBV1, the J call TRBJ2-7; the table's D call, TRBD2, has no DNA check behind it. TRBV1 is a pseudogene locus. The CDR3 has 15 residues. The CDR3 DNA is TGCACCAGCAGCCAAGGGGGGGGCTGTAACTACGAGCAGTACTTC. It codes for CTSSQGGGCNYEQYF.

The chain combines TRBV7-2 with TRBJ2-7; TRBD1 is a possible D gene (6 bases). V lost 4 bases, J lost 2 bases, and 15 bases lay in between. The CDR3 loop spans 15 amino acids. The V gene's germline CDR1 is SGHTA and CDR2 FQGNSA. The CDR3 nucleotides read TGTGCCAGCAGCTACCTGGCCGGACAGACCTACGAGCAGTACTTC. Its translation is CASSYLAGQTYEQYF.

This chain joins TRBV6-1 and TRBJ2-1; maybe TRBD1 (5 bases). CDR3 length equals 13 residues. With 0 bases removed from V and 7 bases from J, the gap between germline ends came to 7 bases. Germline V CDR1 and CDR2: MNHNS, SASEGT. The CDR3 DNA is TGTGCCAGCAGTGAAGCTAAGGGGAATGAGCAGTTCTTC. Amino acids: CASSEAKGNEQFF.

This clone has only one observation. V gene TRBV5-1 combines with J gene TRBJ2-7; 9 nucleotides line up with TRBD1. This CDR3 comprises 15 residues. The V and J ends lost 2 bases and 3 bases, in that order; junction bases with no gene match: 6. Per the germline V gene, CDR1 is SGHRS and CDR2 is YFSETQ. This CDR3 is CASSLGGTGFYEQYF. In DNA form, the CDR3 reads TGCGCCAGCAGCTTAGGAGGGACAGGGTTCTACGAGCAGTACTTC.

The genes are TRBV5-1 and TRBJ2-7, with D unclear. The length of the CDR3 is 12 residues. Trimming removed 4 bases from V and 0 bases from J, with 5 bases in between. The germline V gene has CDR1 SGHRS and CDR2 YFSETQ. CDR3 DNA sequence: TGCGCCAGCAGCCCGTCCTCCTACGAGCAGTACTTC. Translating it yields CASSPSSYEQYF.

This clone was counted a single time. The rearrangement links TRBV27 to TRBJ2-7; tentative D call: TRBD1 (6 bases). Germline values: CDR1 MNHEY, CDR2 SMNVEV (reference sequence). V was trimmed by 9 bases and J by 6 bases, leaving 12 bases between them. The CDR3 consists of 11 residues. For the CDR3, the DNA is TGTGCCAGTGGCCAAGGGGGCGAGCAGTACTTC. Its translation: CASGQGGEQYF.

The rearrangement links TRBV7-9 to TRBJ1-5; D possibly corresponds to TRBD1 (5 bases). V lost 1 base and J lost 1, with 14 bases in between. In germline, CDR1 is SEHNR, CDR2 FQNEAQ (reference sequence). The CDR3 has 17 amino acids. The CDR3 is CASSLGFQGGSNQPQHF. The CDR3 DNA follows: TGTGCCAGCAGCTTAGGGTTTCAGGGTGGGAGCAATCAGCCCCAGCATTTT.

The rearrangement uses TRBV2 and TRBJ2-1; TRBD1 matches at 11 bases. CDR3 length: 18 residues. Germline loops: CDR1 SNHLY, CDR2 FYNNEI. The V gene end was trimmed by 5 bases and the J gene end by 2 bases; junction bases not matched to a gene: 11. The CDR3 loop is CASSPGTGGIITYNEQFF. CDR3 in DNA: TGTGCCAGCAGTCCCGGGACAGGGGGAATCATTACCTACAATGAGCAGTTCTTC.

V and J are TRBV4-1 and TRBJ2-7; D is unclear. The CDR3 contains 14 residues. Trimming took 1 base from V and 2 from J, leaving 9 bases between them. Looked up from germline, CDR1 is MGHRA and CDR2 is YSYEKL. DNA for the CDR3: TGCGCCAGCAGCCAAGGAGGCAGACCCTACGAGCAGTACTTC. Encoded protein: CASSQGGRPYEQYF.

The CDR3 bases are TGTGCCACCAGCAGAGACCAGACTAGCGGTAGCTCCTACGAGCAGTACTTC. Translating it yields CATSRDQTSGSSYEQYF. This chain uses TRBV15 with TRBJ2-7; TRBD2 matches 9 bases. V dropped 0 bases and J dropped 0; count of bases not matched to a gene: 6. From germline, CDR1 is LNHNV and CDR2 YYDKDF (reference sequence). This CDR3 has 17 residues.

Comment on this clone: Additional DNA sequences in this sample encode the identical CDR3. The chain joins TRBV12-5 to TRBJ2-2; D unclear. Per germline, CDR1 LGHNT and CDR2 FRNRAP. Trimming shortened V by 0 bases and J by 8 bases, and 4 bases separated the two germline ends. There are 12 residues in the CDR3. The CDR3 region has the DNA TGTGCTAGTGGTTTGGTGAGAGGGGAGCTGTTTTTT. It encodes CASGLVRGELFF.

The gene calls are TRBV5-1 and TRBJ2-3, with 8 bases aligning to TRBD2. Losses at the gene ends were 1 base for V and 1 base for J; bases not matched to a gene: 2. CDR3 size: 15 residues. Germline V gene lookup returns CDR1 SGHRS and CDR2 YFSETQ. The DNA of the CDR3 is TGCGCCAGCAGCTTGTCAGCGGGGGGCACAGATACGCAGTATTTT. This sequence encodes CASSLSAGGTDTQYF. The whole variable domain, remainder taken from reference TRBV5-1 and TRBJ2-3, is KAGVTQTPRYLIKTRGQQVTLSCSPISGHRSVSWYQQTPGQGLQFLFEYFSETQRNKGNFPGRFSGRQFSNSRSEMNVSTLELGDSALYLCASSLSAGGTDTQYFGPGTRLTVL.

The J gene is TRBJ2-5, the V gene TRBV6-4, with D perhaps TRBD1 (5 bases). This CDR3 has 17 amino acids. The germline V and J ends were trimmed by 0 bases and 7 bases, with 21 bases remaining between them. The V gene's germline CDR1 is MRHNA and CDR2 SNTAGT. For the CDR3, the DNA is TGTGCCAGCAGTGACTCGATGAGGCAGCCTACTCAGGGGACCCAGTACTTC. Translating gives CASSDSMRQPTQGTQYF.

The chain carries TRBV2 and TRBJ1-2; 9 bases fit TRBD1. The V segment lost 8 bases and the J segment 7 bases; nucleotides outside the gene matches: 11. Per the germline V gene, CDR1 is SNHLY and CDR2 is FYNNEI. The CDR3 covers 14 residues. The CDR3 coding sequence is TGTGCCAGCCTGGACCCGGGACAGGGATCTGGCTACACCTTC. Translation gives CASLDPGQGSGYTF.

The rearrangement uses TRBV4-3 and TRBJ2-7, with 10 positions matching TRBD2. CDR3 length: 18 residues. Germline CDR1 is LGHNA and CDR2 is YSLEER. J was trimmed by 6 bases and V by 1 base; bases with no gene match: 15. CDR3 residues: CASSQVGMVSGRAREQYF. The CDR3 DNA follows: TGCGCCAGCAGCCAAGTCGGCATGGTGAGCGGGAGGGCCCGCGAGCAGTACTTC.

CDR3: CASSVAETSGRFEQYF. For the CDR3, the DNA is TGTGCCAGCAGCGTAGCTGAAACTAGCGGGAGGTTCGAGCAGTACTTC. V is TRBV9 and J is TRBJ2-7; 12 bases are a match to TRBD2. CDR1 and CDR2 (germline): SGDLS, YYNGEE. This CDR3 has 16 amino acids. The ends lost 0 bases at V and 6 bases at J; junction bases unmatched: 7.

V is TRBV2 and J is TRBJ2-2; a weak D match, TRBD2 (6 bases). Trimming stripped 8 bases from V and 6 bases from J, with 10 bases between. The CDR3 spans 12 residues. Germline V gene lookup returns CDR1 SNHLY and CDR2 FYNNEI. The CDR3 DNA reads TGTGCCAGCCCAATAGCGGCCGGGGAGCTGTTTTTT. It yields the protein CASPIAAGELFF. The variable domain in full, completed from reference TRBV2 and TRBJ2-2, reads EPEVTQTPSHQVTQMGQEVILRCVPISNHLYFYWYRQILGQKVEFLVSFYNNEISEKSEIFDDQFSVERPDGSNFTLKIRSTKLEDSAMYFCASPIAAGELFFGEGSRLTVL.

V gene TRBV7-2 combines with J gene TRBJ1-5; unclear D gene. The CDR3 is 13 residues long. Per germline, CDR1 SGHTA and CDR2 FQGNSA. Deletions cut 3 bases from V and 4 bases from J, with 7 bases between. The CDR3 bases are TGTGCCAGCAGCTTCGGTCTTAATCAGCCCCAGCATTTT. This gives the protein CASSFGLNQPQHF. The full variable domain, rest sourced from reference TRBV7-2 and TRBJ1-5, is GAGVSQSPSNKVTEKGKDVELRCDPISGHTALYWYRQSLGQGLEFLIYFQGNSAPDKSGLPSDRFSAERTGGSVSTLTIQRTQQEDSAVYLCASSFGLNQPQHFGDGTRLSIL.

The rearrangement joins TRBV2 to TRBJ2-5; 11 bases line up with TRBD2. The CDR3 contains 13 residues. J lost 4 bases, V lost 7 bases, and 2 bases had no gene match. CDR1 SNHLY and CDR2 FYNNEI come from the germline V gene. The CDR3 protein is CASNSGGVETQYF. The CDR3 DNA reads TGTGCCAGCAATAGCGGGGGGGTAGAGACCCAGTACTTC.

The V call is TRBV4-1, the J call TRBJ2-7, with D perhaps matching TRBD1 (6 bases). There are 15 residues in the CDR3. Looked up from germline, CDR1 is MGHRA and CDR2 is YSYEKL. Trimming took 1 base from V and 0 from J, leaving 10 bases between them. The CDR3 DNA reads TGCGCCAGCAGCCAAGCGACAGGAGTCTCCTACGAGCAGTACTTC. Encoded protein: CASSQATGVSYEQYF.

The V call is TRBV27, the J call TRBJ1-5; D is possibly TRBD1 (5 bases). The CDR3 spans 16 residues. CDR1 and CDR2 (germline): MNHEY, SMNVEV (reference sequence). V dropped 1 base and J dropped 6 bases, with 16 bases sitting between them. CDR3 protein: CASSLFRGGVPQPQHF. The CDR3 region has the DNA TGTGCCAGCAGTTTATTTCGGGGCGGGGTGCCTCAGCCCCAGCATTTT.

The chain uses TRBV27 and TRBJ2-1, with D possibly matching TRBD2 (7 bases). Germline values: CDR1 MNHEY, CDR2 SMNVEV (reference sequence). The V end lost 5 bases, the J end lost 0 bases, and 11 bases lay between the germline ends. This CDR3 has 15 residues. As DNA, the CDR3 is TGTGCCAGCAGTGGAGGGGGGGACTCCTACAATGAGCAGTTCTTC. It specifies CASSGGGDSYNEQFF.

The chain is built from TRBV28 and TRBJ1-5; TRBD1 matches at 7 bases. CDR3 length equals 16 residues. Germline loops: CDR1 MDHEN, CDR2 SYDVKM. V gave up 4 bases and J gave up 1 base; unmatched junction bases: 7. DNA of the CDR3: TGTGCCAGCAGTTCCCCGACAGGGCTGAGCAATCAGCCCCAGCATTTT. Protein sequence: CASSSPTGLSNQPQHF.

The chain joins TRBV30 to TRBJ2-7; TRBD1 matches at 8 bases. Germline values: CDR1 GTSNPN, CDR2 SVGIG (reference sequence). CDR3 length equals 14 residues. J gave up 5 bases and V 1 base, and 7 bases lay outside the gene matches. This chain's CDR3 is CAWSAETGVNEQYF. Written as DNA, the CDR3 is TGTGCCTGGAGTGCTGAGACAGGGGTAAACGAGCAGTACTTC.

This CDR3 reads CASTQTGSPQETQYF. In nucleotides, the CDR3 is TGTGCCAGCACCCAAACAGGGAGCCCCCAAGAGACCCAGTACTTC. The rearrangement uses TRBV7-9 and TRBJ2-5; TRBD1 might be the D (6 bases). The CDR3 totals 15 residues. Germline V gene data show CDR1 as SEHNR and CDR2 as FQNEAQ (reference sequence). The V gene lost 7 bases and the J gene lost 1 base, with 16 bases spanning the gap.

This chain joins TRBV7-2 and TRBJ2-1; 8 positions agree with TRBD2. The CDR3 loop spans 14 amino acids. Trimming took 2 bases from V and 7 from J; bases not matched to a gene: 4. Germline V gives CDR1 SGHTA, CDR2 FQGNSA. The CDR3 protein is CASSLTSGSNEQFF. CDR3 DNA sequence: TGTGCCAGCAGCTTAACAAGCGGGAGTAATGAGCAGTTCTTC. The complete variable domain, with remaining parts taken from reference TRBV7-2 and TRBJ2-1, reads GAGVSQSPSNKVTEKGKDVELRCDPISGHTALYWYRQSLGQGLEFLIYFQGNSAPDKSGLPSDRFSAERTGGSVSTLTIQRTQQEDSAVYLCASSLTSGSNEQFFGPGTRLTVL.